This T cell receptor beta chain stems from a study of T cell repertoires in cytomegalovirus infection. Study-level information: Public TCR beta signatures marked donors with CMV infection and the matching HLA. Findings and caveats of the study: HLA-C-restricted CMV-specific TCR beta clonotypes were dominant in the ex vivo response. There were carriers of CMV plus the relevant HLA, and cumulative public TCR beta family frequency identified them.

This clonotype was counted only a few times. No antigen is known for it. Trimming took off 5 bases at V and 5 bases at J, with 9 bases between the two ends. The V gene's germline CDR1 is SGHTA and CDR2 FQGNSA. CDR3 size: 12 residues. TCRdb recomputed calls from the reads with MiXCR, one row per CDR3 protein. The table shows more than 250,000 distinct CDR3 sequences, with roughly 25% occurring only once. This clonotype was obtained from a human donor in good health (CMV status not recorded). Some clones in this sample may be carry-over from other donors' samples. Sequencing used cultured PBMCs, obtained from culture after CMV antigen stimulation. The chain uses TRBV7-2 and TRBJ1-1; no clear D gene. The CDR3 DNA is TGTGCCAGCAGCCTTATCCTAACTGAAGCTTTCTTT. It is translated as CASSLILTEAFF. Drawing the rest from reference TRBV7-2 and TRBJ1-1, the complete variable domain is GAGVSQSPSNKVTEKGKDVELRCDPISGHTALYWYRQSLGQGLEFLIYFQGNSAPDKSGLPSDRFSAERTGGSVSTLTIQRTQQEDSAVYLCASSLILTEAFFGQGTRLTVV.